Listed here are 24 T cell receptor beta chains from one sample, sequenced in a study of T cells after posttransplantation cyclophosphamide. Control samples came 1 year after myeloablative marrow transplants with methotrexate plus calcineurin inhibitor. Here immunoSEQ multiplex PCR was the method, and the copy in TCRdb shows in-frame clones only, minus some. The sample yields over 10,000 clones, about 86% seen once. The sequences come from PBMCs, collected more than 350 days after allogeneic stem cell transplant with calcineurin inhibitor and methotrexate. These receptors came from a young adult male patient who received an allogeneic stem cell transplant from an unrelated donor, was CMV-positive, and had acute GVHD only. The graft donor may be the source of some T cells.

CDR3 bases: TGCGCCAGCAGCCCGTGGACAGCCGGGAACACTGAAGCTTTCTTT. Its protein product is CASSPWTAGNTEAFF. The V gene is TRBV4-1, the J gene TRBJ1-1; weak D call: TRBD1 (6 bases). Germline CDR1 and CDR2: MGHRA and YSYEKL. Trimming removed 4 bases at V and 1 base at J, with 13 bases between. This CDR3 is 15 amino acids long.

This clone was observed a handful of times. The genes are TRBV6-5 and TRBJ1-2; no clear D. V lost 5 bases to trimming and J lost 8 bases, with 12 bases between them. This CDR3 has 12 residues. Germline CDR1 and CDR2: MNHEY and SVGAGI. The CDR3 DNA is TGTGCCAGCAGTAGCGGCTTGGGAGGCTACACCTTC. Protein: CASSSGLGGYTF.

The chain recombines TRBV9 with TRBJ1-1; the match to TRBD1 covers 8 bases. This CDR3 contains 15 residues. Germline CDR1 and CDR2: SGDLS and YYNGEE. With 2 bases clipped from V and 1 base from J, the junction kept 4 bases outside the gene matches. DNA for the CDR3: TGTGCCAGCAGCGTCCTCACAGGGGGGAACACTGAAGCTTTCTTT. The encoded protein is CASSVLTGGNTEAFF. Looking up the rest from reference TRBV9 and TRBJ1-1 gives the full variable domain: DSGVTQTPKHLITATGQRVTLRCSPRSGDLSVYWYQQSLDQGLQFLIQYYNGEERAKGNILERFSAQQFPDLHSELNLSSLELGDSALYFCASSVLTGGNTEAFFGQGTRLTVV.

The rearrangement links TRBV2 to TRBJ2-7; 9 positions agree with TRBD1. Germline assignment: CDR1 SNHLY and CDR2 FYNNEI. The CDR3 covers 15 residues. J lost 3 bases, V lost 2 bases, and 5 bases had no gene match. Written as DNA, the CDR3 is TGTGCCAGCAGTGAAAGTTGGGGACAGGGCTACGAGCAGTACTTC. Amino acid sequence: CASSESWGQGYEQYF.

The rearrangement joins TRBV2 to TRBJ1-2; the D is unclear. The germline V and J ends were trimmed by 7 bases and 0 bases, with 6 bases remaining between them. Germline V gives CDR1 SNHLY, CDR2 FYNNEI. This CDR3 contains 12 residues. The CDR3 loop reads CASIPANYGYTF. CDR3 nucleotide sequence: TGTGCCAGCATACCGGCTAACTATGGCTACACCTTC.

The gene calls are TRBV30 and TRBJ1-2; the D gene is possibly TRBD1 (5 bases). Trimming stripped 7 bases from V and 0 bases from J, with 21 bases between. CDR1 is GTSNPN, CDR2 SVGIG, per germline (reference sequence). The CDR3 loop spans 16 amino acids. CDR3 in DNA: TGTGCCTTCCCCAGGCATGGGGGGGGAGCTAACTATGGCTACACCTTC. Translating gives CAFPRHGGGANYGYTF.

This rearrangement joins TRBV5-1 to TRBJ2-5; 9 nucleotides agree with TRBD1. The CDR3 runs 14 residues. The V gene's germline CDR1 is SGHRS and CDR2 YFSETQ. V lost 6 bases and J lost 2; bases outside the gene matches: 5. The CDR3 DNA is TGCGCCAGCAAGGCGACAGGGGGGCAAGAGACCCAGTACTTC. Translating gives CASKATGGQETQYF.

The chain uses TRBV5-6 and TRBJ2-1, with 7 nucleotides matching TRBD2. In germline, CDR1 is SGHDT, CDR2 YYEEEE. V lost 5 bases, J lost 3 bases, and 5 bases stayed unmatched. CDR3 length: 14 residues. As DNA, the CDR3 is TGTGCCAGCAGAGAGTGGGGGGGCTACAATGAGCAGTTCTTC. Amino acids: CASREWGGYNEQFF.

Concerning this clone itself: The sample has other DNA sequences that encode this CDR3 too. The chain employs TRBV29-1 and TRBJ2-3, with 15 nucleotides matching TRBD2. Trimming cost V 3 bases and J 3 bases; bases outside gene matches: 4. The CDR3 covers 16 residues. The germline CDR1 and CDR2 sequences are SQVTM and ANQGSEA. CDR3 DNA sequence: TGCAGCGTTGATGCCGGGACTAGCGGGAGGACAGATACGCAGTATTTT. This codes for CSVDAGTSGRTDTQYF.

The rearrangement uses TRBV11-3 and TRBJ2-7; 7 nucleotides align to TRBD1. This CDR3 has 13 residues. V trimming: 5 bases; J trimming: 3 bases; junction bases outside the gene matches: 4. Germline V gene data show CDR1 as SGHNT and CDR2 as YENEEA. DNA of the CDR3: TGTGCCAGCAGCCAGGGGGATCTCTACGAGCAGTACTTC. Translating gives CASSQGDLYEQYF. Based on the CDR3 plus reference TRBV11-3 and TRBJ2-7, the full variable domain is EAGVVQSPRYKIIEKKQPVAFWCNPISGHNTLYWYLQNLGQGPELLIRYENEEAVDDSQLPKDRFSAERLKGVDSTLKIQPAELGDSAVYLCASSQGDLYEQYFGPGTRLTVT.

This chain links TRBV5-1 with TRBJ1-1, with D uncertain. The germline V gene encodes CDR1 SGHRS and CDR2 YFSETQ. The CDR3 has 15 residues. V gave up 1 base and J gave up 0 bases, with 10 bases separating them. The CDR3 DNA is TGCGCCAGCAGCTTGAGTGGGCTTATGAACACTGAAGCTTTCTTT. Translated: CASSLSGLMNTEAFF.

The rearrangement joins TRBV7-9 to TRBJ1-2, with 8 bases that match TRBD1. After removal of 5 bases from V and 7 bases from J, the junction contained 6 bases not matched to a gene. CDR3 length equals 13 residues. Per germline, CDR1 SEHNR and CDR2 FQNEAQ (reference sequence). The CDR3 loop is CASSTPGGGGYTF. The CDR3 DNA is TGTGCCAGCAGCACCCCAGGGGGCGGTGGCTACACCTTC.

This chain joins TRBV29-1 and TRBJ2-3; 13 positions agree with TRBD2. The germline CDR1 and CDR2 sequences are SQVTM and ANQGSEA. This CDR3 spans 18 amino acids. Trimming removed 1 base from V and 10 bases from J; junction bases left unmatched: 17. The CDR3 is CSVEARSSGTSGTGSQYF. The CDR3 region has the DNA TGCAGCGTTGAAGCAAGAAGTTCGGGGACTAGCGGGACAGGTTCGCAGTATTTT.

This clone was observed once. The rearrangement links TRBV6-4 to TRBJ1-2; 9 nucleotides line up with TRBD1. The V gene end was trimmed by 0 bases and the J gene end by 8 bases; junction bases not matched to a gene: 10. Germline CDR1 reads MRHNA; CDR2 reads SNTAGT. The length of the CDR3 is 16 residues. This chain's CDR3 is CASSDSGTGGDWGYTF. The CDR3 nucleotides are TGTGCCAGCAGTGACTCAGGCACAGGGGGCGATTGGGGCTACACCTTC.

The CDR3 spells CASSLRGQDRVDTQYF. The CDR3 DNA follows: TGTGCCAGCAGCCTACGCGGTCAGGACAGGGTGGATACGCAGTATTTT. The chain joins TRBV6-6 to TRBJ2-3; 8 bases fit TRBD1. This CDR3 region has 16 residues. Germline lookup yields CDR1 MNHNY and CDR2 SVGAGI (reference sequence). Trimming cost V 6 bases and J 6 bases; bases outside gene matches: 14.

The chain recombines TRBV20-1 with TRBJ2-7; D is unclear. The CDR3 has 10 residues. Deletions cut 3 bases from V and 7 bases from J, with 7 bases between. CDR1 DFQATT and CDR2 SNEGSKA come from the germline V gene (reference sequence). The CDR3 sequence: CSASVREQYF. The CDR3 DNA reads TGCAGTGCTAGCGTGCGTGAGCAGTACTTC.

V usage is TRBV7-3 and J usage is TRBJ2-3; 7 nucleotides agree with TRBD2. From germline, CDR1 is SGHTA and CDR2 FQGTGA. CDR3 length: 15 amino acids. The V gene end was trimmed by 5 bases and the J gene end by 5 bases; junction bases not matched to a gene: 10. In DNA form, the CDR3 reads TGTGCCAGCAGCCTTAGGGAGGGTGGGAGAGATACGCAGTATTTT. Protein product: CASSLREGGRDTQYF.

Written as DNA, the CDR3 is TGTGCCAGCAGTGACAGTAACTCCTACGAGCAGTACTTC. This translates into CASSDSNSYEQYF. The rearrangement uses TRBV2 and TRBJ2-7; D remains unclear. The length of the CDR3 is 13 residues. Trimming took 3 bases from V and 0 from J, leaving 6 bases between them. The germline V gene has CDR1 SNHLY and CDR2 FYNNEI.

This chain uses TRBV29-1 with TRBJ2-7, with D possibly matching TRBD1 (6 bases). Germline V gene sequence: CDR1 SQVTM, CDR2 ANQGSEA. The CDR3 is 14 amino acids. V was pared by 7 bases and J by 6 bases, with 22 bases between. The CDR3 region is CSAEVSGHTGEQYF. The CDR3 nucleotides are TGCAGCGCCGAAGTTTCGGGACACACGGGCGAGCAGTACTTC.

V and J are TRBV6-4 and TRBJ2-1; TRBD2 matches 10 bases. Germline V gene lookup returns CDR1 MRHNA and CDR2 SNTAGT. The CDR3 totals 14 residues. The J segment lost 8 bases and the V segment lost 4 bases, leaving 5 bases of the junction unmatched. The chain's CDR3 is CASSAGAGGDEQFF. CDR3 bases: TGTGCCAGCAGTGCCGGAGCGGGGGGGGATGAGCAGTTCTTC.

CDR3 sequence (DNA): TGCGCCAGCAGCCAAATTAGCGGTGATACGCAGTATTTT. Translating gives CASSQISGDTQYF. The chain uses TRBV4-1 and TRBJ2-3; the D gene is possibly TRBD2 (6 bases). The germline V gene has CDR1 MGHRA and CDR2 YSYEKL. This CDR3 is built from 13 residues. V shed 2 bases and J shed 6 bases, with 9 bases lying between them.

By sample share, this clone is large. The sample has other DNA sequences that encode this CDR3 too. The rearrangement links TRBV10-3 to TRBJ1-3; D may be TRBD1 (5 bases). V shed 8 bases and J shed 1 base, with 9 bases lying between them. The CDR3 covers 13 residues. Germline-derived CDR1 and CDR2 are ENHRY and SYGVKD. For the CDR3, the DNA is TGTGCCATCCGCGACAGTTCTGGAAACACCATATATTTT. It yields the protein CAIRDSSGNTIYF.

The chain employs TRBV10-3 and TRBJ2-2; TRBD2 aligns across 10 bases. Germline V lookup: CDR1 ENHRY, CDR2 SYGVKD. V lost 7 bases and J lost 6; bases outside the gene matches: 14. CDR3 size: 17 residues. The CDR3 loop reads CAITSSSGGASPGELFF. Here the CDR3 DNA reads TGTGCCATCACCTCTTCCAGCGGGGGGGCCTCTCCCGGGGAGCTGTTTTTT.

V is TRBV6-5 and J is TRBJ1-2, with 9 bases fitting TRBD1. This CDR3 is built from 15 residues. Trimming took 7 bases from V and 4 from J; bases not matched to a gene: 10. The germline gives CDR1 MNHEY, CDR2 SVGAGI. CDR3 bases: TGTGCCAGCACTCCCTACACAGGGGGCATCTATGGCTACACCTTC. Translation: CASTPYTGGIYGYTF.